These 4 T cell receptor beta chains were all obtained from the same sample, sequenced in a study of T-cell reconstitution after alpha-beta-depleted transplantation in children. Unique molecular identifiers were used to barcode this TCRbeta library. TCRdb re-derived calls from the PCR reads in MiXCR, one entry per CDR3 protein. The data hold about 200,000 distinct CDR3 sequences, with approximately 6.9% observed a single time. Sequencing used PBMCs, obtained before TCRalphabeta/CD19-depleted stem cell transplant. All receptors come from a boy between 2 and 10 years old with acute lymphoblastic leukemia, due to receive a stem cell transplant.

V is TRBV7-9 and J is TRBJ2-4; TRBD1 aligns across 9 bases. With V trimmed by 0 bases and J by 1 base, 4 bases remained unmatched. Germline V lookup: CDR1 SEHNR, CDR2 FQNEAQ (reference sequence). This CDR3 contains 17 residues. CDR3 nucleotide sequence: TGTGCCAGCAGCTTAGCGCGACAGGGGGTCGCCAAAAACATTCAGTACTTC. Translation: CASSLARQGVAKNIQYF.

This clonotype appeared many times. J is TRBJ2-7 and V is TRBV20-1, with D maybe TRBD2 (5 bases). V was clipped by 4 bases and J by 7 bases, with 11 bases between them. The CDR3 sequence is 11 residues long. Germline CDR1 is DFQATT and CDR2 is SNEGSKA (reference sequence). CDR3 amino acids: CSATGLGEQYF. The DNA of the CDR3 is TGCAGTGCTACCGGACTGGGTGAGCAGTACTTC.

This clonotype was picked up a small number of times. V usage is TRBV28 and J usage is TRBJ1-4; the D gene is possibly TRBD1 (5 bases). This CDR3 has 14 amino acids. Germline assignment: CDR1 MDHEN and CDR2 SYDVKM. With 6 bases removed from V and 5 bases from J, the gap between germline ends came to 13 bases. This chain's CDR3 is CASSAGTVNEKLFF. CDR3 bases: TGTGCCAGCAGCGCCGGGACGGTGAATGAAAAACTGTTTTTT.

This clonotype was detected many times. The V gene is TRBV7-9, the J gene TRBJ1-2, with D possibly matching TRBD1 (5 bases). The CDR3 extends over 13 amino acids. The germline gives CDR1 SEHNR, CDR2 FQNEAQ (reference sequence). Trimming took off 5 bases at V and 4 bases at J, with 11 bases between the two ends. CDR3: CASSQGLRYGYTF. The CDR3 bases are TGTGCCAGCAGCCAGGGTCTACGCTATGGCTACACCTTC.